This T cell receptor (beta chain) derives from a study of human versus mouse CDR3 diversity and MHC coevolution. This CDR3 is built from 15 residues. V lost 4 bases to trimming and J lost 5 bases; unmatched junction nucleotides: 9. Germline V CDR1 and CDR2: MNHNS, SASEGT. General observations from the study: Six MHC II alleles selected the human T cells. Clonal inequality was lowest in most of the three human donors. Humans had the largest estimated TCR beta repertoire, 1.5 million to 2 million clonotypes.

Naive CD4 T cells, CD45RO-negative and CD62L-positive, were flow-sorted from PBMCs. Of note for this clone: Antigen specificity is unknown.

The data were produced by immunoSEQ multiplex PCR, yet TCRdb's version contains in-frame clones alone and is incomplete. The table records 60,000 or so clones, around 94% of them present only once. This receptor was obtained from a person in their sixties or seventies in good health. Sample: naive CD4+ T cells from blood. Subset defined: CD45RO-negative CD62L-positive naive CD4 T cells. The chain combines TRBV6-1 with TRBJ1-2; 8 bases match TRBD1. CDR3 sequence reads: CASSGSDREGYGYTF. The DNA of the CDR3 is TGTGCCAGCAGTGGGTCGGACAGGGAGGGATATGGCTACACCTTC.